Each of the 25 T cell receptor beta chains below was sequenced from the same sample in a study of shared clonotypes between healthy human individuals. Using immunoSEQ multiplex PCR, the repertoire was profiled, and TCRdb retains in-frame clones only, with some absent. The sample shows fewer than 700,000 clones, just over 75% of them seen only once. Sequencing was performed on PBMCs. Receptors originate from a middle-aged woman in good health. Some clones in this sample may be carry-over from other donors' samples.

The V gene is TRBV19, the J gene TRBJ2-3; 8 bases are shared with TRBD2. V shed 9 bases and J 0 bases; nucleotides not matched to a gene: 5. Per germline, CDR1 LNHDA and CDR2 SQIVND (reference sequence). The CDR3 is 14 amino acids. This CDR3 is CASRLATSTDTQYF. Here the CDR3 DNA reads TGTGCCAGCAGACTAGCGACCAGCACAGATACGCAGTATTTT.

This clone has more than one count but fewer than ten. This chain joins TRBV29-1 and TRBJ2-7; TRBD1 matches at 8 bases. From germline, CDR1 is SQVTM and CDR2 ANQGSEA. This CDR3 is 12 amino acids long. Trimming at V came to 4 bases and at J to 6 bases, leaving 5 bases not matched to a gene. The CDR3 loop is CSVGPTGVEQYF. The CDR3 DNA reads TGCAGCGTTGGCCCGACAGGGGTCGAGCAGTACTTC.

This clone has only one observation. The genes are TRBV30 and TRBJ2-3; TRBD1 matches at 8 bases. The V and J ends lost 0 bases and 6 bases, in that order; junction bases with no gene match: 5. The CDR3 sequence is 14 residues long. Germline lookup yields CDR1 GTSNPN and CDR2 SVGIG (reference sequence). CDR3 coding DNA: TGTGCCTGGAGTGTACTCAGGGGGCTCGATACGCAGTATTTT. Residues: CAWSVLRGLDTQYF.

The chain couples TRBV2 to TRBJ1-2; 11 bases agree with TRBD1. V shed 5 bases, J shed 4 bases, and the junction held 3 bases outside the gene matches. The length of the CDR3 is 14 residues. Per the germline V gene, CDR1 is SNHLY and CDR2 is FYNNEI. DNA of the CDR3: TGTGCCAGCAGTAGGGACAGGGGGGTCTATGGCTACACCTTC. It codes for CASSRDRGVYGYTF.

This clone was picked up one time. Additional DNA sequences in this sample encode the identical CDR3. The V and J genes are TRBV6-4 and TRBJ2-3, with D hard to call. This CDR3 contains 14 residues. Trimming stripped 2 bases from V and 0 bases from J, with 6 bases between. Germline assignment: CDR1 MRHNA and CDR2 SNTAGT. The DNA for the CDR3 is TGTGCCAGCAGTGACGGGCTCAGCACAGATACGCAGTATTTT. Translation: CASSDGLSTDTQYF.

The gene calls are TRBV29-1 and TRBJ2-2; 7 bases are a match to TRBD1. V gave up 2 bases and J gave up 3 bases; unmatched junction bases: 6. This CDR3 region has 15 residues. CDR1 SQVTM and CDR2 ANQGSEA come from the germline V gene. The CDR3 is CSVETTGSYTGELFF. The CDR3 coding sequence is TGCAGCGTTGAAACGACAGGGAGCTACACCGGGGAGCTGTTTTTT.

This clone appeared a few times. In the same sample, other DNA sequences code for this CDR3. J is TRBJ2-2 and V is TRBV18; TRBD2 agrees at 8 bases. V was clipped by 6 bases and J by 2 bases; unmatched bases: 8. The CDR3 runs 16 residues. Germline V gives CDR1 KGHSH, CDR2 LQKENI. The CDR3 DNA follows: TGTGCCAGCTCCCCCCGGGGGGGTGCCAACACCGGGGAGCTGTTTTTT. This codes for CASSPRGGANTGELFF. Using reference TRBV18 and TRBJ2-2 for the parts outside the CDR3, the full variable domain is NAGVMQNPRHLVRRRGQEARLRCSPMKGHSHVYWYRQLPEEGLKFMVYLQKENIIDESGMPKERFSAEFPKEGPSILRIQQVVRGDSAAYFCASSPRGGANTGELFFGEGSRLTVL.

The V and J genes are TRBV6-5 and TRBJ2-7, with 7 bases aligning to TRBD1. Per germline, CDR1 MNHEY and CDR2 SVGAGI. This CDR3 contains 12 residues. J was trimmed by 7 bases and V by 5 bases; bases with no gene match: 5. The CDR3 region is CASSRQGWEQYF. The CDR3 nucleotides read TGTGCCAGCAGTCGACAGGGATGGGAGCAGTACTTC.

This clone has more than one count but fewer than ten. V and J are TRBV9 and TRBJ1-1; D unresolved. The CDR3 runs 12 residues. With 0 bases removed from V and 3 bases from J, the gap between germline ends came to 3 bases. Germline lookup yields CDR1 SGDLS and CDR2 YYNGEE. The CDR3 spells CASSVGDTEAFF. In DNA, the CDR3 is TGTGCCAGCAGCGTAGGGGACACTGAAGCTTTCTTT.

In its sample, this clone was seen a few times. The genes are TRBV27 and TRBJ1-1; D not certain. Trimming pared 0 bases from V and 3 bases from J, leaving 8 bases between. The CDR3 sequence is 14 residues long. Germline V gene lookup returns CDR1 MNHEY and CDR2 SMNVEV (reference sequence). This CDR3 is CASSLSIKHTEAFF. The CDR3 DNA sequence: TGTGCCAGCAGTTTATCGATAAAGCACACTGAAGCTTTCTTT.

This clone was recorded only once. J is TRBJ2-5 and V is TRBV9, with D tentatively TRBD2 (6 bases). The V end lost 0 bases, the J end lost 2 bases, and 14 bases lay between the germline ends. CDR1 SGDLS and CDR2 YYNGEE come from the germline V gene. The CDR3 runs to 16 residues. Here the CDR3 reads CASSVGVAETQETQYF. In nucleotides, the CDR3 is TGTGCCAGCAGCGTAGGCGTAGCGGAGACACAAGAGACCCAGTACTTC.

As to this clone: The likely explanation is a read error, given a far larger clone one base away. Other DNA variants within this sample encode the same CDR3. The rearrangement links TRBV5-1 to TRBJ1-1; a possible D gene is TRBD1 (5 bases). In germline, CDR1 is SGHRS, CDR2 YFSETQ. The CDR3 runs to 19 residues. The CDR3 loop is CASSFWPGDSTDLNTEAFF. For the CDR3, the DNA is TGCGCCAGCAGCTTCTGGCCGGGAGACTCGACAGATTTGAACACTGAAGCCTTCTTT.

The V gene is TRBV7-3, the J gene TRBJ2-2; 11 bases match TRBD2. V lost 0 bases, J lost 4 bases, and 4 bases stayed unmatched. Germline V lookup: CDR1 SGHTA, CDR2 FQGTGA. The CDR3 consists of 17 residues. The CDR3 region has the DNA TGTGCCAGCAGCTTAACGCTAGCGGGAGGAGGCACCGGGGAGCTGTTTTTT. Its translation: CASSLTLAGGGTGELFF. Filled out from reference TRBV7-3 and TRBJ2-2, the complete variable domain reads GAGVSQTPSNKVTEKGKYVELRCDPISGHTALYWYRQSLGQGPEFLIYFQGTGAADDSGLPNDRFFAVRPEGSVSTLKIQRTERGDSAVYLCASSLTLAGGGTGELFFGEGSRLTVL.

The rearrangement joins TRBV2 to TRBJ2-5; TRBD1 is a possible D gene (6 bases). The CDR3 totals 16 residues. Trimming removed 6 bases at V and 0 bases at J, with 17 bases between. CDR1 and CDR2 from the germline V gene are SNHLY and FYNNEI. CDR3 nucleotide sequence: TGTGCCAGCAGAAGGGGGACCCGCGGGTACCAAGAGACCCAGTACTTC. Protein sequence: CASRRGTRGYQETQYF. The entire variable domain, with the rest obtained from reference TRBV2 and TRBJ2-5, is as follows: EPEVTQTPSHQVTQMGQEVILRCVPISNHLYFYWYRQILGQKVEFLVSFYNNEISEKSEIFDDQFSVERPDGSNFTLKIRSTKLEDSAMYFCASRRGTRGYQETQYFGPGTRLLVL.

The rearrangement uses TRBV15 and TRBJ1-3, with D possibly TRBD1 on 6 matching bases. Per the germline V gene, CDR1 is LNHNV and CDR2 is YYDKDF (reference sequence). The V gene lost 5 bases and the J gene lost 0 bases, with 14 bases spanning the gap. CDR3 length: 16 amino acids. The CDR3 reads CATSLRQVVSGNTIYF. CDR3 sequence (DNA): TGTGCCACCAGCCTGAGACAGGTTGTCTCTGGAAACACCATATATTTT. The variable domain in full, completed from reference TRBV15 and TRBJ1-3, reads DAMVIQNPRYQVTQFGKPVTLSCSQTLNHNVMYWYQQKSSQAPKLLFHYYDKDFNNEADTPDNFQSRRPNTSFCFLDIRSPGLGDTAMYLCATSLRQVVSGNTIYFGEGSWLTVV.

The chain has TRBV7-2 and TRBJ1-2; no firm D call. CDR1 is SGHTA and CDR2 is FQGNSA in the germline V gene. The CDR3 has 14 residues. Trimming pared 5 bases from V and 0 bases from J, leaving 10 bases between. The CDR3 region is CASSPAGANYGYTF. The CDR3 DNA sequence: TGTGCCAGCAGCCCAGCGGGAGCTAACTATGGCTACACCTTC.

The chain couples TRBV4-2 to TRBJ1-5, with unresolved D. The germline CDR1 and CDR2 sequences are LGHNA and YNFKEQ. The CDR3 loop spans 13 amino acids. V shed 4 bases and J shed 5 bases, with 9 bases lying between them. CDR3 coding DNA: TGTGCCAGCAGCCTCGAGCTTTATCAGCCCCAGCATTTT. This sequence encodes CASSLELYQPQHF.

In regard to this clone: This likely reflects a read error, since a far larger clone is one base away. The J gene is TRBJ1-1, the V gene TRBV11-2; D remains unclear. There are 13 residues in the CDR3. The germline V and J ends were trimmed by 1 base and 4 bases, with 7 bases remaining between them. Germline-derived CDR1 and CDR2 are SGHAT and FQNNGV. The CDR3 reads CASSLGYPTEAFF. Written as DNA, the CDR3 is TGTGCCAGCAGCTTAGGGTACCCCACTGAAGCTTTCTTT.

This clone was observed a handful of times. The conserved closing phenylalanine or tryptophan is absent in this CDR3, likely reflecting a read error. The DNA is omitted, as the CDR3 cannot be located on it reliably, and the CDR3 follows TCRdb's listing. This chain links TRBV5-8 with TRBJ1-3. CDR1 is SGHTS, CDR2 YDEGEE, per germline. The CDR3 adds up to 10 amino acids, both ends counted. This CDR3 is CASSLGQPRL.

The rearrangement joins TRBV4-3 to TRBJ2-7; D not resolved. Looked up from germline, CDR1 is LGHNA and CDR2 is YSLEER. The CDR3 spans 14 residues. V lost 1 base and J lost 5, with 12 bases in between. The CDR3 sequence: CASSQGLGPNEQYF. CDR3 nucleotide sequence: TGCGCCAGCAGCCAAGGCCTAGGCCCGAACGAGCAGTACTTC.

This rearrangement joins TRBV10-3 to TRBJ2-7; 13 bases are shared with TRBD2. With 4 bases clipped from V and 7 bases from J, the junction kept 10 bases outside the gene matches. Per the germline V gene, CDR1 is ENHRY and CDR2 is SYGVKD. The CDR3 sequence is 16 residues long. In nucleotides, the CDR3 is TGTGCCATCAGTGGGGGACTAGCGGGACAGATGGGGGAGCAGTACTTC. The encoded protein is CAISGGLAGQMGEQYF.

As regards this clone: A much larger clone is a single base away; this may be a read error. The chain is built from TRBV30 and TRBJ2-3; 9 nucleotides agree with TRBD1. Germline assignment: CDR1 GTSNPN and CDR2 SVGIG (reference sequence). The CDR3 covers 15 residues. V shed 0 bases, J shed 4 bases, and the junction held 5 bases outside the gene matches. This chain's CDR3 is CAWSVGDRDADTQYF. The CDR3, as DNA: TGTGCCTGGAGTGTAGGGGACAGGGACGCAGATACGCAGTATTTT.

This clone was counted only a few times. The V call is TRBV19, the J call TRBJ2-1, with 8 bases that match TRBD1. Trimming at V came to 5 bases and at J to 8 bases, leaving 5 bases not matched to a gene. Per germline, CDR1 LNHDA and CDR2 SQIVND (reference sequence). This CDR3 has 13 residues. The CDR3, as DNA: TGTGCCAGTAGTGGACAGGGAGGTCATGAGCAGTTCTTC. This gives the protein CASSGQGGHEQFF. The variable domain in full, with the rest retrieved from reference TRBV19 and TRBJ2-1, is DGGITQSPKYLFRKEGQNVTLSCEQNLNHDAMYWYRQDPGQGLRLIYYSQIVNDFQKGDIAEGYSVSREKKESFPLTVTSAQKNPTAFYLCASSGQGGHEQFFGPGTRLTVL.

This clone was counted between two and nine times. V gene TRBV28 combines with J gene TRBJ1-1, with D possibly TRBD1 on 5 matching bases. The CDR3 extends over 13 amino acids. The V gene's germline CDR1 is MDHEN and CDR2 SYDVKM. V was shortened by 4 bases and J by 1 base, with 7 bases between the two germline ends. The CDR3 sequence: CASSSGQNTEAFF. CDR3 coding DNA: TGTGCCAGCAGTTCTGGACAGAACACTGAAGCTTTCTTT.

The V and J genes are TRBV30 and TRBJ1-1; unclear D gene. This CDR3 region has 15 residues. Per the germline V gene, CDR1 is GTSNPN and CDR2 is SVGIG (reference sequence). The V end lost 1 base, the J end lost 4 bases, and 16 bases lay between the germline ends. This CDR3 is CAWSAPDGPSTEAFF. CDR3 nucleotides: TGTGCCTGGAGTGCCCCCGACGGACCCAGCACTGAAGCTTTCTTT.